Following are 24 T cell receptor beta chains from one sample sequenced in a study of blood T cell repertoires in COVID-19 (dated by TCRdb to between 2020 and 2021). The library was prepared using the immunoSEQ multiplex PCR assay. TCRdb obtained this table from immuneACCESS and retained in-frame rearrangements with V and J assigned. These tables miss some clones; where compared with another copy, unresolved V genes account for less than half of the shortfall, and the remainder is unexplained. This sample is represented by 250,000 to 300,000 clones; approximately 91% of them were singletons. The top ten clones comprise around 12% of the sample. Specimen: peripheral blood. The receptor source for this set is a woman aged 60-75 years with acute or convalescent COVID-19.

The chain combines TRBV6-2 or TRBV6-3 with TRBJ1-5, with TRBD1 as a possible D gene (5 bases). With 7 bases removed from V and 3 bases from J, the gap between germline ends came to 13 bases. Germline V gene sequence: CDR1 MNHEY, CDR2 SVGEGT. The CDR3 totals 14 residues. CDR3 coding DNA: TGTGCCAGCACCCCGGACAATTCCAATCAGCCCCAGCATTTT. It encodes CASTPDNSNQPQHF.

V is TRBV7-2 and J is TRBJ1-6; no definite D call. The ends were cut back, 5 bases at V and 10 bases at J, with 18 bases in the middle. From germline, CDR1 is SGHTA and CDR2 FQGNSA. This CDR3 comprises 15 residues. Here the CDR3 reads CASSRLAVGESPLHF. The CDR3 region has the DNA TGTGCCAGCAGCCGCCTGGCTGTAGGAGAATCACCCCTCCACTTT.

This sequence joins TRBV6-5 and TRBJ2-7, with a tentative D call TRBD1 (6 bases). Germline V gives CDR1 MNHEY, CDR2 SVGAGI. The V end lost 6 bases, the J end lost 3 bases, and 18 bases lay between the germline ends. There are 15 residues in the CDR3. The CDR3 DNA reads TGTGCCAGCAGACCCGGGACACAAGAAAACTACGAGCAGTACTTC. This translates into CASRPGTQENYEQYF.

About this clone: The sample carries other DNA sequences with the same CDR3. For the CDR3, the DNA is TGTGCCAGCTCACCAATCCAGGGACAGAACACTGAAGCTTTCTTT. It codes for CASSPIQGQNTEAFF. J is TRBJ1-1 and V is TRBV18; maybe TRBD1 (6 bases). The germline V gene encodes CDR1 KGHSH and CDR2 LQKENI. With 2 bases removed from V and 1 base from J, the gap between germline ends came to 11 bases. The CDR3 runs to 15 residues.

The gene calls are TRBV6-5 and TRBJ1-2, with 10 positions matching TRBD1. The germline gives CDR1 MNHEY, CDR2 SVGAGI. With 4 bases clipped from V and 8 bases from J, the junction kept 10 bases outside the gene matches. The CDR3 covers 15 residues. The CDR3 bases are TGTGCCAGCAGTTTCACGGGGACAGGGGTGAACGGCTACACCTTC. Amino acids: CASSFTGTGVNGYTF.

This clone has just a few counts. The CDR3 DNA follows: TGTGCCATTCCGGGACATCTGAACACTGAAGCTTTCTTT. The encoded protein is CAIPGHLNTEAFF. This chain connects TRBV19 to TRBJ1-1; possibly TRBD1 for D (6 bases). Germline-derived CDR1 and CDR2 are LNHDA and SQIVND (reference sequence). CDR3 length: 13 amino acids. Trimming pared 10 bases from V and 0 bases from J, leaving 12 bases between.

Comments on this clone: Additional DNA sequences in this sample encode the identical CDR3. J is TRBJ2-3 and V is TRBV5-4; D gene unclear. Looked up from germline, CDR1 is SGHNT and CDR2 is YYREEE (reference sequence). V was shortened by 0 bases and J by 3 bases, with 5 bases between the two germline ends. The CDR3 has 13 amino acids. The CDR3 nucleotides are TGTGCCAGCAGCTTGGCCGGGACAGATACGCAGTATTTT. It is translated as CASSLAGTDTQYF.

The DNA of the CDR3 is TGTGCCAGCAGCTTATCGTCGGGGGTTAATGAAAAACTGTTTTTT. Amino acid sequence: CASSLSSGVNEKLFF. The rearrangement links TRBV7-2 to TRBJ1-4, with TRBD1 as a possible D gene (5 bases). CDR1 is SGHTA and CDR2 is FQGNSA in the germline V gene. The CDR3 length is 15 residues. V was cut by 2 bases and J by 4 bases, with 11 bases left in between.

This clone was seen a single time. The CDR3 here is CATSRGDRADQPQHF. The CDR3, as DNA: TGTGCCACCAGCAGAGGGGACAGGGCCGATCAGCCCCAGCATTTT. The chain carries TRBV15 and TRBJ1-5; TRBD1 matches at 9 bases. This CDR3 is built from 15 residues. Germline-derived CDR1 and CDR2 are LNHNV and YYDKDF (reference sequence). Trimming at V came to 1 base and at J to 5 bases, leaving 3 bases not matched to a gene.

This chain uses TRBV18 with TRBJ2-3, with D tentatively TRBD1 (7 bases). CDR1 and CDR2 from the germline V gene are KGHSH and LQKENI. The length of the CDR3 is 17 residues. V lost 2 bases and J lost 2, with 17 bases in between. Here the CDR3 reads CASSPGYRGTVTDTQYF. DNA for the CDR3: TGTGCCAGCTCACCAGGTTATCGCGGGACAGTCACAGATACGCAGTATTTT.

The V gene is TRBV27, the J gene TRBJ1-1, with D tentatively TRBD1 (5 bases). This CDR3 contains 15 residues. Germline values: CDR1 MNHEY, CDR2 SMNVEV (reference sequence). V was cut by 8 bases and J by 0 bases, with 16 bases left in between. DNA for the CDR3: TGTGCCAGCGCCTTCGGGGGACTTATGAACACTGAAGCTTTCTTT. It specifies CASAFGGLMNTEAFF.

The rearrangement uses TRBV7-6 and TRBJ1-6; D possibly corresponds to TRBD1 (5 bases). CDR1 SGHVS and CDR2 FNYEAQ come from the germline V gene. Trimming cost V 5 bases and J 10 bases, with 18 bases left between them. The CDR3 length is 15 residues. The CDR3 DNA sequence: TGTGCCAGCAGCAGTACCTTGGGGGGAGCATCACCCCTCCACTTT. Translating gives CASSSTLGGASPLHF.

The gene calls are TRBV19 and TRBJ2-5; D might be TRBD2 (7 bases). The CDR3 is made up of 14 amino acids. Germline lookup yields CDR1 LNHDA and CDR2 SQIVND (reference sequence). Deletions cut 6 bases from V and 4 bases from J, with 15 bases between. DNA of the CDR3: TGTGCCAGTAGGGAGAGGGGGGGCCGAGAGACCCAGTACTTC. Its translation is CASRERGGRETQYF.

CDR3 amino acids: CASNRATGQANVLTF. The CDR3 DNA is TGTGCCAGCAATCGAGCGACAGGGCAGGCCAACGTCCTGACTTTC. The V call is TRBV6-5, the J call TRBJ2-6; TRBD1 agrees at 7 bases. Germline V CDR1 and CDR2: MNHEY, SVGAGI. V gave up 7 bases and J gave up 6 bases; unmatched junction bases: 9. The CDR3 runs 15 residues.

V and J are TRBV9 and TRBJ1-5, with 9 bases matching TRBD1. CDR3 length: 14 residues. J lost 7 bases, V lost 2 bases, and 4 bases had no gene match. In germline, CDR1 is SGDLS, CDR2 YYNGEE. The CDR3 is CASSVGQGEQPQHF. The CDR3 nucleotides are TGTGCCAGCAGCGTGGGACAGGGCGAGCAGCCCCAGCATTTT.

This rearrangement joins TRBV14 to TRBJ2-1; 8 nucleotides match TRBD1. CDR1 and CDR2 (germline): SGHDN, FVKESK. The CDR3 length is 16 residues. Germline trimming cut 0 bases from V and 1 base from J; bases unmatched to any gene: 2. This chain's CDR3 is CASSQDRGLSYNEQFF. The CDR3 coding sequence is TGTGCCAGCAGCCAAGACAGGGGGCTATCCTACAATGAGCAGTTCTTC.

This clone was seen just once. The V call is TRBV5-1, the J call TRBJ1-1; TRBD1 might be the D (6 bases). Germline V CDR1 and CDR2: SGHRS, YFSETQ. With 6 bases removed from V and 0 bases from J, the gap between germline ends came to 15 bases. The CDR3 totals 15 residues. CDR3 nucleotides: TGCGCCAGCAACCCAAGGACAGATATGAACACTGAAGCTTTCTTT. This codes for CASNPRTDMNTEAFF.

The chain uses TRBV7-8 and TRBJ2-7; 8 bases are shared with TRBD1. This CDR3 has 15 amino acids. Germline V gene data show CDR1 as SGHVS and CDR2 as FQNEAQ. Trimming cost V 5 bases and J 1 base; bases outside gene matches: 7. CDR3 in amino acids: CASSITRQGSYEQYF. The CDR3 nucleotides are TGTGCCAGCAGCATCACCCGACAGGGGTCCTACGAGCAGTACTTC.

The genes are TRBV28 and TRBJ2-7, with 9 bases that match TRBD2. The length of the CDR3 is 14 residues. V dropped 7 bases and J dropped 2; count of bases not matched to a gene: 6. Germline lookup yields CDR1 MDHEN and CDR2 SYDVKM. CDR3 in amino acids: CASKRGGGTYEQYF. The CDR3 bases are TGTGCCAGCAAACGCGGGGGGGGAACCTACGAGCAGTACTTC.

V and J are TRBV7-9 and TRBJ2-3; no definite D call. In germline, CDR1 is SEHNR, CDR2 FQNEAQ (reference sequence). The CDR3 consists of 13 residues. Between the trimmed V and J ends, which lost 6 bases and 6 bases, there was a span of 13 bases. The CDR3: CASRDEAVDTQYF. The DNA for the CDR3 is TGTGCCAGCAGGGATGAGGCCGTTGATACGCAGTATTTT. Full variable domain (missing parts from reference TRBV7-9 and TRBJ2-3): DTGVSQNPRHKITKRGQNVTFRCDPISEHNRLYWYRQTLGQGPEFLTYFQNEAQLEKSRLLSDRFSAERPKGSFSTLEIQRTEQGDSAMYLCASRDEAVDTQYFGPGTRLTVL.

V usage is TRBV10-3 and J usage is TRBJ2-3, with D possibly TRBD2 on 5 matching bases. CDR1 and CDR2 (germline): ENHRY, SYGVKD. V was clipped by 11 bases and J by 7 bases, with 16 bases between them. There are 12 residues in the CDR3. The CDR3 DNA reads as TGTGCCTCGGAGGACCTTGCCTATACGCAGTATTTT. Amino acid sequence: CASEDLAYTQYF.

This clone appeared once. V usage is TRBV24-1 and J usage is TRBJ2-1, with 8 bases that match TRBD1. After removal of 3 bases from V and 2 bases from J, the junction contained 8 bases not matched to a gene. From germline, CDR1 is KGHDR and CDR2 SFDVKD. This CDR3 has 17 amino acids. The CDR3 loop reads CATSDVGGQGTYNEQFF. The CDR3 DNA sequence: TGTGCCACCAGTGATGTCGGCGGACAGGGCACCTACAATGAGCAGTTCTTC.

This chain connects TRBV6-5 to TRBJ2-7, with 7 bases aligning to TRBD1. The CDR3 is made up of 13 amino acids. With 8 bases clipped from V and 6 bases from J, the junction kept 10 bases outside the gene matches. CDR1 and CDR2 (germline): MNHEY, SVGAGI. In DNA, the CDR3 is TGTGCCAGCGTAAGGGACAGTCGTCTCGAGCAGTACTTC. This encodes CASVRDSRLEQYF.

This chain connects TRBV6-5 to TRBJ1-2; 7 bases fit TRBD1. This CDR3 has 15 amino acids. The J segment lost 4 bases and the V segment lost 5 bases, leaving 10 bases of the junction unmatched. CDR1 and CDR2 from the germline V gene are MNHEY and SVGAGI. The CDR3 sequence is CASSPRDSYTYGYTF. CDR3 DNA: TGTGCCAGCAGTCCCCGGGACAGTTATACCTATGGCTACACCTTC.